This T cell receptor (beta chain) came from a study of T cell changes during pregnancy in multiple sclerosis (dated by TCRdb to about 2019). For the study in its entirety: Changes in the T cell repertoire over the course of pregnancy were examined in this study in women with multiple sclerosis.

The library was obtained by the immunoSEQ multiplex PCR assay. TCRdb retrieved this table from immuneACCESS and kept in-frame rearrangements only. Not all clones are present; in checked studies, unresolved V genes account for under half, and no reason is known for the remainder. Within this sample are under 45,000 clones, with 88% of them counted one time only. The ten largest make up approximately 4% of the sample. As concerns this clone: The clone's antigen remains unknown. Per-base quality was not reported, and no clone a single base away is much larger than it.

The CDR3, from cysteine to phenylalanine, totals 13 residues. Only CDR3 DNA is held: 39 bases, read in frame from base 1. As encoded in the germline V gene, CDR1 is MNHEY while CDR2 is SVGAGI. At the junction V is shortened by 8 bases and J by 1 base, with 9 bases in between. The receptor was derived from a female donor with multiple sclerosis, enrolled in a pregnancy study. Recombination connected TRBV6-5 to TRBJ2-1; TRBD1 might be the D gene, on 6 matching bases. The starting material was CD8+ T cells from peripheral blood mononuclear cells, obtained in the first trimester of pregnancy. The DNA sequence is TGTGCCAGCTCCGGGACATCCTACAATGAGCAGTTCTTC. It translates as CASSGTSYNEQFF.